The subject of this entry is one TCR beta chain. Antigen: not known. Patients having uncontrolled infection, another autoimmune disease, pregnancy or lactation were not included. The diagnostic basis comprised clinical symptoms, serum thyroxine and TRAb, thyroid ultrasound and orbital computed tomography. The V gene lost 10 bases and the J gene lost 2 bases, with 14 bases spanning the gap. Germline values: CDR1 LNHDA, CDR2 SQIVND (reference sequence). The CDR3 sequence is 13 residues long. The data were taken from a study of T cells in Graves' hyperthyroidism and ophthalmopathy. What was amplified from RNA transcripts were TCR beta CDR3 regions. TCR CDR3 underwent first-round RT-PCR with the HTBI primer set. TCRdb used MiXCR to reprocess the multiplex PCR reads, holding one entry per CDR3 protein. The profile shows hundreds of thousands of distinct CDR3 sequences, 45% of them singletons. Study observations and caveats: Through a model of 13 V-J features, ophthalmopathy was separated from stable hyperthyroidism.

The chain has TRBV19 and TRBJ1-2; tentative D call: TRBD1 (5 bases). The source is an adult man with Graves' disease, either hyperthyroidism or ophthalmopathy (not recorded which). Sequenced input: peripheral blood or thyroid tissue (not recorded which). CDR3 bases: TGTGCCACTAAAGAGGGGATGAACTATGGCTACACCTTC. This encodes CATKEGMNYGYTF. The full variable domain, rest sourced from reference TRBV19 and TRBJ1-2, is DGGITQSPKYLFRKEGQNVTLSCEQNLNHDAMYWYRQDPGQGLRLIYYSQIVNDFQKGDIAEGYSVSREKKESFPLTVTSAQKNPTAFYLCATKEGMNYGYTFGSGTRLTVV.